One and the same sample provided the 30 T cell receptor beta chains below, sequenced in a study of T cells in tuberculosis. Generated by immunoSEQ multiplex PCR, the TCRdb table keeps only in-frame clones and is missing some. This sample has roughly 45,000 clones; around 94% occur once, and the top ten carry 1.9%. Sequenced sample: PBMCs. The receptors here all came from a donor between 5 and 29 years old with latent tuberculosis or without tuberculosis infection. Some clones in this sample may be carry-over from other donors' samples.

The rearrangement joins TRBV7-2 to TRBJ2-5; TRBD1 matches at 8 bases. V lost 1 base and J lost 4; bases outside the gene matches: 8. Germline CDR1 reads SGHTA; CDR2 reads FQGNSA. The CDR3 runs to 16 residues. The CDR3 DNA follows: TGTGCCAGCAGCTTAGAGGGCGGCAGGGGGCGAGAGACCCAGTACTTC. Residues: CASSLEGGRGRETQYF.

V is TRBV4-3 and J is TRBJ2-7; 8 bases agree with TRBD1. V was clipped by 0 bases and J by 2 bases; unmatched bases: 6. Per germline, CDR1 LGHNA and CDR2 YSLEER. The CDR3 is 16 amino acids. The CDR3 DNA reads TGCGCCAGCAGCCAAGACCTGGGGACAGGAACCTACGAGCAGTACTTC. It is translated as CASSQDLGTGTYEQYF.

The chain recombines TRBV28 with TRBJ1-1; 7 bases are shared with TRBD1. V was clipped by 7 bases and J by 6 bases; unmatched bases: 5. Germline V gene data show CDR1 as MDHEN and CDR2 as SYDVKM. CDR3 length: 12 residues. The chain's CDR3 is CASTEGTAEAFF. The CDR3 DNA is TGTGCCAGCACAGAGGGGACAGCTGAAGCTTTCTTT.

The rearrangement joins TRBV5-1 to TRBJ2-7; 8 positions agree with TRBD1. J was trimmed by 3 bases and V by 4 bases; bases with no gene match: 6. Germline lookup yields CDR1 SGHRS and CDR2 YFSETQ. The CDR3 has 14 amino acids. The CDR3 spells CASSPGQENYEQYF. CDR3 bases: TGCGCCAGCAGCCCGGGACAGGAGAACTACGAGCAGTACTTC.

The J gene is TRBJ2-1, the V gene TRBV11-1, with 9 bases identical to TRBD2. Per the germline V gene, CDR1 is SGHAT and CDR2 is FQDESV (reference sequence). CDR3 length: 16 amino acids. J was trimmed by 5 bases and V by 6 bases; bases with no gene match: 11. CDR3 sequence reads: CASRSLSGRFHNEQFF. DNA for the CDR3: TGTGCCAGCAGAAGTCTAAGCGGGAGGTTCCACAATGAGCAGTTCTTC.

The chain links TRBV14 to TRBJ2-5, with TRBD1 as a possible D gene (6 bases). CDR3 length: 14 residues. Germline V gene data show CDR1 as SGHDN and CDR2 as FVKESK. V lost 4 bases, J lost 5 bases, and 14 bases lay in between. The CDR3 bases are TGTGCCAGCAGCCCGATGACGAGGGGGGAGACCCAGTACTTC. Encoded protein: CASSPMTRGETQYF.

The rearrangement uses TRBV30 and TRBJ2-7; D is possibly TRBD1 (6 bases). The V end was cut by 7 bases, the J end by 0 bases, with 10 bases between. This CDR3 spans 12 amino acids. CDR1 is GTSNPN and CDR2 is SVGIG in the germline V gene (reference sequence). The CDR3 loop is CAYRQASYEQYF. As DNA, the CDR3 is TGTGCCTACCGACAGGCCTCCTACGAGCAGTACTTC.

The chain couples TRBV12-5 to TRBJ2-7; 12 nucleotides align to TRBD2. This CDR3 has 17 amino acids. Trimming at V came to 0 bases and at J to 4 bases, leaving 7 bases not matched to a gene. Germline V gene sequence: CDR1 LGHNT, CDR2 FRNRAP. The CDR3 here is CASGLVIGLAGLYEQYF. Written as DNA, the CDR3 is TGTGCTAGTGGTTTGGTGATTGGACTAGCGGGGCTTTACGAGCAGTACTTC. Variable domain in full (rest from reference TRBV12-5 and TRBJ2-7): DARVTQTPRHKVTEMGQEVTMRCQPILGHNTVFWYRQTMMQGLELLAYFRNRAPLDDSGMPKDRFSAEMPDATLATLKIQPSEPRDSAVYFCASGLVIGLAGLYEQYFGPGTRLTVT.

The rearrangement uses TRBV7-7 and TRBJ1-1; the D gene is possibly TRBD1 (5 bases). V lost 5 bases and J 11 bases, leaving 18 bases between the germline ends. Per germline, CDR1 SSHAT and CDR2 FNYEAQ (reference sequence). The CDR3 is 13 residues long. CDR3: CASSQTQGGEAFF. CDR3 bases: TGTGCCAGCAGCCAAACTCAGGGAGGGGAGGCTTTCTTT.

This rearrangement joins TRBV19 to TRBJ2-1; D might be TRBD1 (7 bases). Germline V gene sequence: CDR1 LNHDA, CDR2 SQIVND (reference sequence). This CDR3 has 14 amino acids. V lost 4 bases to trimming and J lost 9 bases, with 16 bases between them. CDR3 protein: CASSKMRDSFEQFF. The CDR3 DNA is TGTGCCAGTAGTAAAATGCGGGACAGTTTTGAGCAGTTCTTC.

This chain links TRBV29-1 with TRBJ2-7; TRBD2 matches 9 bases. Germline lookup yields CDR1 SQVTM and CDR2 ANQGSEA. CDR3 length equals 13 residues. The ends lost 3 bases at V and 4 bases at J; junction bases unmatched: 4. CDR3 region: CSVEGTSRYEQYF. CDR3 in DNA: TGCAGCGTTGAGGGGACTAGCCGATACGAGCAGTACTTC.

The rearrangement uses TRBV9 and TRBJ2-7; the D gene is possibly TRBD1 (5 bases). V gave up 2 bases and J gave up 3 bases, with 15 bases separating them. Germline V gives CDR1 SGDLS, CDR2 YYNGEE. CDR3 size: 15 residues. CDR3 sequence (DNA): TGTGCCAGCAGCGTCAGCCCGACAGAATTCTACGAGCAGTACTTC. Protein product: CASSVSPTEFYEQYF.

The sample holds one count of this clone. J is TRBJ1-2 and V is TRBV6-5; 8 bases align to TRBD1. Looked up from germline, CDR1 is MNHEY and CDR2 is SVGAGI. Unmatched junction bases numbered 5, after V lost 5 bases and J lost 6 bases. There are 13 residues in the CDR3. CDR3 in amino acids: CASSNQGAHGYTF. CDR3 sequence (DNA): TGTGCCAGCAGTAATCAGGGGGCTCATGGCTACACCTTC.

The chain links TRBV9 to TRBJ2-1; 7 positions agree with TRBD1. This CDR3 region has 15 residues. The germline CDR1 and CDR2 sequences are SGDLS and YYNGEE. With V trimmed by 4 bases and J by 4 bases, 8 bases remained unmatched. As DNA, the CDR3 is TGTGCCAGCAGCCTCGAGGGGGCTACTTACAATGAGCAGTTCTTC. Translated: CASSLEGATYNEQFF.

The chain is built from TRBV7-2 and TRBJ1-3; the D is unclear. CDR3 size: 15 residues. CDR1 and CDR2 from the germline V gene are SGHTA and FQGNSA. Trimming pared 5 bases from V and 2 bases from J, leaving 13 bases between. The chain's CDR3 is CASSPGSEPGNTIYF. Here the CDR3 DNA reads TGTGCCAGCAGCCCAGGTTCCGAGCCTGGAAACACCATATATTTT.

The V gene is TRBV10-3, the J gene TRBJ2-1; 9 bases align to TRBD2. Per germline, CDR1 ENHRY and CDR2 SYGVKD. With 6 bases clipped from V and 5 bases from J, the junction kept 8 bases outside the gene matches. The CDR3 runs to 15 residues. CDR3 protein: CAIRNLAGAHNEQFF. CDR3 DNA: TGTGCCATCAGGAACTTAGCGGGAGCGCACAATGAGCAGTTCTTC.

The chain joins TRBV2 to TRBJ1-2, with a weak D call TRBD1 (5 bases). This CDR3 comprises 12 residues. Per the germline V gene, CDR1 is SNHLY and CDR2 is FYNNEI. V was clipped by 7 bases and J by 5 bases, with 11 bases between them. This chain's CDR3 is CASNSQEYGYTF. The CDR3 DNA reads as TGTGCCAGCAACTCACAGGAGTATGGCTACACCTTC.

V and J are TRBV5-4 and TRBJ2-3; 13 bases align to TRBD2. Germline loops: CDR1 SGHNT, CDR2 YYREEE (reference sequence). Trimming took 4 bases from V and 2 from J; bases not matched to a gene: 10. The CDR3 has 18 residues. The CDR3 here is CASSPWTSGRRDTDTQYF. The CDR3 DNA is TGTGCCAGCAGCCCCTGGACTAGCGGGAGACGGGACACAGATACGCAGTATTTT.

The chain uses TRBV29-1 and TRBJ2-3; D is perhaps TRBD2 (5 bases). Germline CDR1 is SQVTM and CDR2 is ANQGSEA. The ends were cut back, 6 bases at V and 2 bases at J, with 15 bases in the middle. The CDR3 consists of 14 residues. DNA for the CDR3: TGCAGCGTAGCCCGGGAATCCAACACAGATACGCAGTATTTT. Translation: CSVARESNTDTQYF.

J is TRBJ1-1 and V is TRBV7-3; tentative D call: TRBD1 (5 bases). CDR3 length: 15 residues. Trimming pared 5 bases from V and 0 bases from J, leaving 13 bases between. CDR1 is SGHTA and CDR2 is FQGTGA in the germline V gene. The CDR3 here is CASSIRDSVNTEAFF. The CDR3 DNA reads as TGTGCCAGCAGCATACGGGACTCCGTGAACACTGAAGCTTTCTTT.

The chain couples TRBV19 to TRBJ1-5, with 7 bases identical to TRBD1. V lost 3 bases, J lost 0 bases, and 11 bases stayed unmatched. The CDR3 is 18 amino acids. From germline, CDR1 is LNHDA and CDR2 SQIVND (reference sequence). The CDR3 nucleotides are TGTGCCAGTAGTATTCGCCGACAGGGTTTGGGTAGCAATCAGCCCCAGCATTTT. Translated, it gives CASSIRRQGLGSNQPQHF.

The CDR3 here is CASSLGQKGNQPQHF. In DNA, the CDR3 is TGTGCCAGCAGTTTGGGGCAAAAGGGCAATCAGCCCCAGCATTTT. The rearrangement uses TRBV28 and TRBJ1-5; maybe TRBD1 (5 bases). Germline V CDR1 and CDR2: MDHEN, SYDVKM. V dropped 3 bases and J dropped 2 bases, with 11 bases sitting between them. The length of the CDR3 is 15 residues.

This clone has a single count. Mismatch with germline at one junction end may stem from a read error. The chain links TRBV25-1 to TRBJ2-1, with 9 positions matching TRBD1. CDR3 length: 11 residues. Germline CDR1 is MGHDK and CDR2 is SYGVNS. The CDR3 DNA reads TGTGCCAGCGTAGACGGGACAGGGAGGATCTTC. It is translated as CASVDGTGRIF.

The V call is TRBV4-3, the J call TRBJ2-2; D uncertain. The ends were cut back, 4 bases at V and 0 bases at J, with 15 bases in the middle. Germline CDR1 reads LGHNA; CDR2 reads YSLEER. The CDR3 contains 17 residues. The CDR3 reads CASSRKGGGANTGELFF. For the CDR3, the DNA is TGCGCCAGCAGCCGGAAAGGTGGCGGAGCGAACACCGGGGAGCTGTTTTTT.

The chain uses TRBV6-1 and TRBJ2-1, with 8 bases fitting TRBD2. This CDR3 region has 12 residues. Germline V gene sequence: CDR1 MNHNS, CDR2 SASEGT. The V gene end was trimmed by 8 bases and the J gene end by 8 bases; junction bases not matched to a gene: 5. CDR3 in amino acids: CASEGLDDEQFF. As DNA, the CDR3 is TGTGCCAGCGAGGGACTAGACGATGAGCAGTTCTTC.

The J gene is TRBJ2-7, the V gene TRBV28, with D possibly being TRBD1 (5 bases). This CDR3 region has 13 residues. CDR1 and CDR2 (germline): MDHEN, SYDVKM. Trimming removed 7 bases at V and 5 bases at J, with 15 bases between. Here the CDR3 reads CASMLTVTHEQYF. CDR3 coding DNA: TGTGCCAGCATGCTGACAGTGACCCACGAGCAGTACTTC. The complete variable domain, with remaining parts taken from reference TRBV28 and TRBJ2-7, reads DVKVTQSSRYLVKRTGEKVFLECVQDMDHENMFWYRQDPGLGLRLIYFSYDVKMKEKGDIPEGYSVSREKKERFSLILESASTNQTSMYLCASMLTVTHEQYFGPGTRLTVT.

The chain uses TRBV27 and TRBJ2-1; 10 positions agree with TRBD2. From germline, CDR1 is MNHEY and CDR2 SMNVEV (reference sequence). With 5 bases clipped from V and 7 bases from J, the junction kept 17 bases outside the gene matches. The CDR3 covers 18 residues. For the CDR3, the DNA is TGTGCCAGCAGTCCGACCTTTCTAGCGGGAGTGGGGGTTAATGAGCAGTTCTTC. It codes for CASSPTFLAGVGVNEQFF.

This clone occurred once. The J gene is TRBJ1-4, the V gene TRBV30; 8 positions match TRBD1. CDR3 size: 13 residues. V gave up 5 bases and J gave up 7 bases; unmatched junction bases: 6. Germline V gene data show CDR1 as GTSNPN and CDR2 as SVGIG (reference sequence). The CDR3, as DNA: TGTGCCTGGGGACAGGGAGGGGTTGAAAAACTGTTTTTT. Protein product: CAWGQGGVEKLFF.

The CDR3 loop reads CASSVSIGASGIGGETQYF. The CDR3 nucleotides read TGTGCCAGCAGCGTCTCCATCGGAGCTAGCGGGATAGGAGGAGAGACCCAGTACTTC. The V and J genes are TRBV9 and TRBJ2-5; 9 nucleotides align to TRBD2. V lost 2 bases and J lost 4; bases outside the gene matches: 18. Germline lookup yields CDR1 SGDLS and CDR2 YYNGEE. The CDR3 covers 19 residues.

The chain employs TRBV29-1 and TRBJ2-1; 8 bases agree with TRBD1. V shed 8 bases, J shed 7 bases, and the junction held 4 bases outside the gene matches. CDR1 and CDR2 from the germline V gene are SQVTM and ANQGSEA. This CDR3 comprises 11 residues. CDR3 bases: TGCAGCTTCGACAGGGGTAATGAGCAGTTCTTC. It yields the protein CSFDRGNEQFF.